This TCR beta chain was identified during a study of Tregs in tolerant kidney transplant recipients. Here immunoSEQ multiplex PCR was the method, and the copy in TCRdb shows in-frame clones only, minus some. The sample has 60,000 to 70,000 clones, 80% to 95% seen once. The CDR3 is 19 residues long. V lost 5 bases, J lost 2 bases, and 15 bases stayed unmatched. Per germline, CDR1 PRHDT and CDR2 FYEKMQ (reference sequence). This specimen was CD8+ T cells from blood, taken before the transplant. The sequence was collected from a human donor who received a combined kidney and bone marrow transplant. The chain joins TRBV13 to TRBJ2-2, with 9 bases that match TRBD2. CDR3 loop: CASSQKLLVGTSNTGELFF. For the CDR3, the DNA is TGTGCCAGCAGCCAGAAGTTATTGGTCGGGACTAGCAACACCGGGGAGCTGTTTTTT.